This note documents a single TCR beta chain sequence. Its cognate antigen is unknown. TCR beta was sequenced from blood CD8+ and CD4+ T cells. This record comes from a study of CD8 T cells in Susac syndrome. Study conclusions and caveats: The number of individuals included in the study's TCR sequencing and HLA analysis was acknowledged as relatively small.

An input of about 0.5 to 1 ug of RNA was subjected to reverse transcription using random hexamers. TCR beta CDR3 was amplified by immunoSEQ multiplex PCR. This amplification extended across 54 Vbeta and 13 Jbeta segments. Using its own MiXCR run on the immunoSEQ multiplex PCR reads, TCRdb lists one record per CDR3 protein. The sample includes about 160,000 distinct CDR3 sequences, approximately 90% of them seen just once. After removal of 6 bases from V and 9 bases from J, the junction contained 4 bases not matched to a gene. The CDR3 is made up of 13 amino acids. Germline CDR1 and CDR2: KGHSH and LQKENI.

The sequenced sample was CD4+ T cells from PBMCs. This receptor was taken from a human donor in good health. The J gene is TRBJ2-3, the V gene TRBV18; 12 bases are a match to TRBD2. In nucleotides, the CDR3 is TGTGCCAGCTCGTCCGGGACTAGCGGGACGCAGTATTTT. Residues: CASSSGTSGTQYF.